The sequence of this T cell receptor beta chain was determined in a study of blood T cell repertoires in COVID-19. Study-level information: The samples span acute and convalescent COVID-19 from the United States, Italy and Spain.

From germline, CDR1 is MNHEY and CDR2 SVGAGI. This CDR3 has 12 residues. Trimming removed 0 bases at V and 8 bases at J, with 7 bases between. Only in-frame clones appear in the TCRdb table, and some are missing; sequencing was by immunoSEQ multiplex PCR. Of under 350,000 clones in the sample, about 86% were seen once. In assigning cohorts, the study relied on participant-reported clinical history. Sequencing input: PBMCs or T cells enriched from blood (not recorded which). This chain joins TRBV6-5 and TRBJ1-2, with D hard to call. This clonotype was sampled from a woman in her thirties or forties with acute COVID-19. The CDR3 sequence: CASSYSNRGYTF. Here the CDR3 DNA reads TGTGCCAGCAGTTACTCCAATCGGGGCTACACCTTC.